Given below is one T cell receptor beta chain in context. Antigen: not known. The record originates from a study of vaccination and CD4 T cells after COVID-19. Trimming cost V 3 bases and J 9 bases, with 12 bases left between them. Per the germline V gene, CDR1 is LNHNV and CDR2 is YYDKDF (reference sequence). The CDR3 is 13 residues long. Cultured CD4+ T-cell DNA underwent Oncomine TCR Beta short-read sequencing. TCRdb itself ran the PCR reads through MiXCR, one entry per CDR3 protein. The sample includes 20,000 to 25,000 distinct CDR3 sequences, around 45% of them seen just once. Treatment defined: roughly ten-day PBMC culture with coronavirus spike peptide pools or control peptides (ViraFEST assay).

The sequenced sample was CD4+ T cells from blood, cultured in vitro. The chain links TRBV15 to TRBJ2-1; D remains unclear. The sequence came from a human donor who had recovered from COVID-19. The CDR3 DNA sequence: TGTGCCACCAGCAGGGACGGCCCCCCTGAGCAGTTCTTC. Protein: CATSRDGPPEQFF.